The 2 T cell receptor beta chains in this list originate from one sample, sequenced in a study of identical twins. Using its own MiXCR run on the 5' RACE reads, TCRdb lists one record per CDR3 protein. The top ten clones hold roughly 3% of a sample with 450,000 or so distinct CDR3 sequences, more than 20% of them seen once. The same sample was also used in a study of T cells expressing NK-cell markers.

Material for sequencing was CD4+ T cells sorted from blood. These receptors were taken from a woman aged 18 to 35 in good health.

This chain connects TRBV12-3 or TRBV12-4 to TRBJ2-7, with TRBD2 matching over 9 bases. The CDR3 extends over 16 amino acids. The junction had 9 bases not matched to a gene; V was cut back by 4 bases and J by 2 bases. The CDR3 region is CASSWRAGGKTYEQYF. The CDR3 bases are TGTGCCAGCAGTTGGAGAGCGGGGGGTAAGACCTACGAGCAGTACTTC.

In its sample, this clonotype was seen a few times. The chain couples TRBV2 to TRBJ2-3; the match to TRBD1 covers 8 bases. Germline V gene lookup returns CDR1 SNHLY and CDR2 FYNNEI. With V trimmed by 2 bases and J by 3 bases, 4 bases remained unmatched. The CDR3 contains 15 residues. The CDR3 loop is CASSEPGGRTDTQYF. CDR3 bases: TGTGCCAGCAGTGAACCAGGGGGCCGGACAGATACGCAGTATTTT.